Described below is a single TCR beta chain sequence and its context. Its target is unknown. Mouse names are used for the genes. The read finishes 1 residue shy of the CDR3 end, and the germline J gene is used to complete it. This sample stems from a study of tissue T cells after allogeneic stem cell transplantation. Study-wide results and limits: The patient cohort was small and clinically heterogeneous, with limited sampling depth. Only a limited share of tissue TCRs appeared in blood or spleen. Which tissue TCRs were alloreactive or antigen-specific was not determined. Some clones might be persisting host cells.

Time point described: mouse harvest day 14 after allogeneic transplant. Mouse grafts combined 10^7 T-cell-depleted bone marrow cells with 10^6 splenic CD5+ T cells. Tissues came from B6→BALB/c major-mismatch GVHD mice at day 7 or 14. Only in-frame clones appear in the TCRdb table, and some are missing; sequencing was by immunoSEQ multiplex PCR. Of approximately 4,100 clones listed, around half are singletons. Germline CDR1 reads SGHND; CDR2 reads FRSKSL. V dropped 6 bases and J dropped 0 bases, with 8 bases sitting between them. This CDR3 has 13 residues. The source is a female BALB/c mouse given C57BL/6 T cells with graft-versus-host disease after an allogeneic hematopoietic cell transplant. V and J are TRBV15 and TRBJ1-1; unclear D gene. The sample taken for sequencing was lymph node tissue. CDR3 DNA (partial): TGTGCCAGCAGAGACAATGCAAACACAGAAGTCTTC. This translates into CASRDNANTEVF. The entire CDR3 is CASRDNANTEVFF.